This T cell receptor (beta chain) was identified during a study of human thymus T cells. Study conclusions and caveats: Seemingly biased V and J gene usage marked thymic and blood repertoires.

Assay: immunoSEQ multiplex PCR; the TCRdb copy retains only in-frame clones and omits some. Of approximately 46,000 clones listed, over 90% are singletons. The CDR3 contains 13 residues. Per germline, CDR1 SNHLY and CDR2 FYNNEI. V was pared by 8 bases and J by 6 bases, with 16 bases between. Details on this clone: The antigen is not known.

The sequenced sample was blood. The gene calls are TRBV2 and TRBJ1-2, with D unclear. The receptor comes from a girl under three years old with a congenital heart defect but otherwise immunologically healthy. The CDR3 loop is CASGGRTSHGYTF. CDR3 in DNA: TGTGCCAGCGGAGGCAGGACTTCCCATGGCTACACCTTC.